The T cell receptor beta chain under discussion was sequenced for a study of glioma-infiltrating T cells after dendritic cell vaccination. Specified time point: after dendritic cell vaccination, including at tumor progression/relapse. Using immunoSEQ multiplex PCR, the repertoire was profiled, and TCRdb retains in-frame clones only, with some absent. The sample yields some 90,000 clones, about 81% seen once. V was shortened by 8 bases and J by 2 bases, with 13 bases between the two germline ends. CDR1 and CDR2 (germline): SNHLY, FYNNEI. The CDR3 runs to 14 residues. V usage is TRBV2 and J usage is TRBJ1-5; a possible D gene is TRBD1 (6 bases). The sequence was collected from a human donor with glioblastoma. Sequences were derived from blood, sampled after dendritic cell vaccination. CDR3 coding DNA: TGTGCCAGCCAGACAGGTCAGGGCAATCAGCCCCAGCATTTT. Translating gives CASQTGQGNQPQHF. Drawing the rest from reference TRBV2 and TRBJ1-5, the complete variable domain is EPEVTQTPSHQVTQMGQEVILRCVPISNHLYFYWYRQILGQKVEFLVSFYNNEISEKSEIFDDQFSVERPDGSNFTLKIRSTKLEDSAMYFCASQTGQGNQPQHFGDGTRLSIL.